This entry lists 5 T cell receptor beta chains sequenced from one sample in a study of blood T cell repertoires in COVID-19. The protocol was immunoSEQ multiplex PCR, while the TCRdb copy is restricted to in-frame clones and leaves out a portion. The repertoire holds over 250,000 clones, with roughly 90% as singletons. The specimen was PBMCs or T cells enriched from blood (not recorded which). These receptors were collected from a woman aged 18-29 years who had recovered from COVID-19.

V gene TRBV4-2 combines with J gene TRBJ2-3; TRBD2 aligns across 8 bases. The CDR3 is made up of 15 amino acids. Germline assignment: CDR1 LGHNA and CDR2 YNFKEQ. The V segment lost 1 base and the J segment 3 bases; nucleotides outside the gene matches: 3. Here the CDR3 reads CASSQASGRTDTQYF. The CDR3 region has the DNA TGTGCCAGCAGCCAAGCCAGCGGGAGAACAGATACGCAGTATTTT.

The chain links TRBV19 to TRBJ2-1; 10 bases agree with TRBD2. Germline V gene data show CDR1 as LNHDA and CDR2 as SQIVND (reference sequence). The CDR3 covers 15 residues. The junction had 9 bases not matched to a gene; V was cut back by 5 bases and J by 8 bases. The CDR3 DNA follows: TGTGCCAGTAGTCTCCTAGCGGGAGACCTCGATGAGCAGTTCTTC. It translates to CASSLLAGDLDEQFF.

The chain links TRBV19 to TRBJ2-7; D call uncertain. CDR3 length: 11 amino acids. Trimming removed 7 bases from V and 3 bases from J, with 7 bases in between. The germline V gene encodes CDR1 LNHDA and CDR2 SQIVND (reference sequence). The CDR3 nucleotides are TGTGCCAGTAACAGAAACTACGAGCAGTACTTC. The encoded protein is CASNRNYEQYF.

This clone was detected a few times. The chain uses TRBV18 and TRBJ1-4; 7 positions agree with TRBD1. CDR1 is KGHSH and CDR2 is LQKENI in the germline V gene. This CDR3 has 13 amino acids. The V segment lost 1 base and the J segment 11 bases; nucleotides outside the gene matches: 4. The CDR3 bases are TGTGCCAGCTCACCACAGGGGGCCAGGAAACTGTTTTTT. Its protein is CASSPQGARKLFF.

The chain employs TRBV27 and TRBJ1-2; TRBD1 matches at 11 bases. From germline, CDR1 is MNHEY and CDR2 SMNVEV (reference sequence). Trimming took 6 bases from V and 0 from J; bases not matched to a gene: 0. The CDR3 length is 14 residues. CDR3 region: CASRGQGANYGYTF. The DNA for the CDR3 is TGTGCCAGCAGGGGACAGGGGGCTAACTATGGCTACACCTTC.